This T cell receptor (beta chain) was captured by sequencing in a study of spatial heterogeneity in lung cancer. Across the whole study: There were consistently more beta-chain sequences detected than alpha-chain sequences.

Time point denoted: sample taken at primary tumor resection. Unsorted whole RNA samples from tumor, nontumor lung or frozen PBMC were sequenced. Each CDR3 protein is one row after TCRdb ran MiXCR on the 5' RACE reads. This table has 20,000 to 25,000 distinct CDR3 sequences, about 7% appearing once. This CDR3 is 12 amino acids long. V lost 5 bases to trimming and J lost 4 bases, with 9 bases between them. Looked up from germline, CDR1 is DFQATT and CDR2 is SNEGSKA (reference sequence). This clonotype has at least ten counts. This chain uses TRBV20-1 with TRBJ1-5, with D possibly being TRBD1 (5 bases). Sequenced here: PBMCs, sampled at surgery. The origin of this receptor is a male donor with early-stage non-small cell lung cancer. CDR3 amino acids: CSADKGNQPQHF. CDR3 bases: TGCAGTGCTGATAAGGGGAATCAGCCCCAGCATTTT.